A single sample gave rise to the 5 T cell receptor beta chains below, sequenced in a study of T cells after yellow fever vaccination. In TCRdb, the 5' RACE reads were re-called with MiXCR into one record per CDR3 protein. The table shows 300,000 to 400,000 distinct CDR3 sequences, with 8.1% occurring only once. The sample here was PBMCs, taken about 41 days after the first yellow fever vaccination. The receptors come from a man younger than 35 who received the YFV17D yellow fever vaccine.

Only a few counts were recorded for this clonotype. J is TRBJ1-6 and V is TRBV7-9, with D maybe TRBD1 (5 bases). Germline CDR1 and CDR2: SEHNR and FQNEAQ (reference sequence). The ends were cut back, 7 bases at V and 8 bases at J, with 18 bases in the middle. CDR3 length equals 15 residues. DNA for the CDR3: TGTGCCAGCAACCGGTTTGGGGGAGGGGATTCACCCCTCCACTTT. Protein sequence: CASNRFGGGDSPLHF.

The sample holds many counts of this clonotype. The rearrangement uses TRBV27 and TRBJ2-5, with TRBD2 as a possible D gene (5 bases). This CDR3 comprises 15 residues. Deletions cut 8 bases from V and 3 bases from J, with 19 bases between. Per the germline V gene, CDR1 is MNHEY and CDR2 is SMNVEV (reference sequence). Here the CDR3 DNA reads TGTGCCAGCGCCTTATGGACTGCAGGCAAAGAGACCCAGTACTTC. Its translation is CASALWTAGKETQYF.

This clonotype was seen many times. The chain carries TRBV4-2 and TRBJ2-2; D is ambiguous. Between the trimmed V and J ends, which lost 4 bases and 4 bases, there was a span of 19 bases. The CDR3 totals 17 residues. Germline CDR1 and CDR2: LGHNA and YNFKEQ. The CDR3 loop reads CASSPRLSSTVTGELFF. The CDR3 nucleotides read TGTGCCAGCAGCCCTCGACTTTCTTCCACGGTCACCGGGGAGCTGTTTTTT.

This sequence joins TRBV18 and TRBJ2-1, with 9 bases fitting TRBD2. There are 16 residues in the CDR3. Per germline, CDR1 KGHSH and CDR2 LQKENI. Trimming cost V 6 bases and J 4 bases; bases outside gene matches: 10. The CDR3 protein is CASSWGLAGNYNEQFF. In DNA, the CDR3 is TGTGCCAGCTCCTGGGGGCTAGCGGGGAATTACAATGAGCAGTTCTTC.

Of note for this clonotype: The junction departs from the called germline gene at one end, perhaps through a read error. The chain recombines TRBV5-1 with TRBJ1-4, with unresolved D. The CDR3 sequence is 12 residues long. Germline V lookup: CDR1 SGHRS, CDR2 YFSETQ. This CDR3 reads CVSSFLGEKLFF. CDR3 nucleotide sequence: TGCGTCAGCAGCTTTTTAGGTGAAAAACTGTTTTTT.